This is a list of T cell receptor beta chains from one sample in a study of blood T cell repertoires in COVID-19. Some clones are missing from TCRdb's copy, which holds only in-frame ones; the method was immunoSEQ multiplex PCR. The sample lists around 220,000 clones, roughly 88% occurring once. Source material: peripheral blood. These receptors were collected from a young man with active or convalescent COVID-19. Both conserved end residues are part of each CDR3. The D gene is left open where the match is weak. Expanded clones get a size class; other rows say once, few or many, or leave the size out.

J | size | length | D | V | DNA | CDR3
TRBJ1-2 | NA | 13 | TRBD1 | TRBV18 | TGTGCCAGCTCACCACCGACAGGGCAAGGCTACACCTTC | CASSPPTGQGYTF
TRBJ2-2 | NA | 18 | TRBD2 | TRBV27 | TGTGCCAGCAGTTTAACTAGCGGGAGGGTGTGGGGCACCGGGGAGCTGTTTTTT | CASSLTSGRVWGTGELFF
TRBJ1-5 | NA | 18 | TRBD1 | TRBV27 | TGTGCCAGCAGTTCCTCGGGACAGGGGATTATAGGCAATCAGCCCCAGCATTTT | CASSSSGQGIIGNQPQHF
TRBJ2-1 | NA | 15 | TRBD1 | TRBV27 | TGTGCCAGCGAACCGGAGGGACAGGGGAGACATGAGCAGTTCTTC | CASEPEGQGRHEQFF
TRBJ1-6 | NA | 17 | NA | TRBV30 | TGTGCCTGGAGTGTACTTCCGAGGACAGAAAATAATTCACCCCTCCACTTT | CAWSVLPRTENNSPLHF
TRBJ2-1 | NA | 15 | NA | TRBV27 | TGTGCCAGCAGTTTAACCCGAGAGCGGACCAATGAGCAGTTCTTC | CASSLTRERTNEQFF
TRBJ2-2 | NA | 17 | TRBD2 | TRBV19 | TGTGCCAGTAGTATAGCCGCTAGCGGGAGGGCTACCGGGGAGCTGTTTTTT | CASSIAASGRATGELFF
TRBJ2-3 | NA | 17 | TRBD2 | TRBV27 | TGTGCCAGCAGTCCGCTCCGACTAGCGGGAGCCCCAGATACGCAGTATTTT | CASSPLRLAGAPDTQYF
TRBJ1-2 | once | 14 | TRBD1 | TRBV9 | TGTGCCAGCAGCACCGGACAGGGGGCCTATGGCTACACCTTC | CASSTGQGAYGYTF
TRBJ2-1 | few | 15 | NA | TRBV27 | TGTGCCAGCAGTTTCTTACAGGGTCTATCTTATGGGCAGTTCTTC | CASSFLQGLSYGQFF
TRBJ1-1 | NA | 14 | NA | TRBV5-1 | TGCGCCAGCAGCTTATCCACCGGAGACAGGGAAGCTTTCTTT | CASSLSTGDREAFF
TRBJ2-2 | NA | 12 | NA | TRBV6-5 | TGTGCCAGCAAGTCTCCCTACCGGGAGCTGTTTTTT | CASKSPYRELFF
TRBJ2-3 | NA | 15 | NA | TRBV19 | TGTGCCAGTAACTCTCGGTCGGGGAGCACAGATACGCAGTATTTT | CASNSRSGSTDTQYF
TRBJ1-3 | once | 15 | NA | TRBV6-5 | TGTGCCAGCAGCAGGCAGGGACACCTGGGAAACACCATATATTTT | CASSRQGHLGNTIYF
TRBJ2-7 | many | 15 | NA | TRBV10-3 | TGTGCCATCAAGGGGGGCGGGAGTTTGGGCTACGAGCAGTACTTC | CAIKGGGSLGYEQYF
TRBJ1-3 | NA | 14 | NA | TRBV20-1 | TGCAGTGCTAGTGTCGCTAGCTCTGGAAACACCATATATTTT | CSASVASSGNTIYF
TRBJ2-4 | NA | 14 | NA | TRBV19 | TGTGCCAGTAGTAGTGGCCTCGCGAGGAACATTCAGTACTTC | CASSSGLARNIQYF
TRBJ2-7 | NA | 11 | NA | TRBV6-5 | TGTGCCAGCACGGAGGGGTACGAGCAGTACTTC | CASTEGYEQYF
TRBJ2-6 | once | 17 | NA | TRBV5-1 | TGCGCCAGCAGCTTAGTCGACCAGGGAACGGGGGCCAACGTCCTGACTTTC | CASSLVDQGTGANVLTF
TRBJ2-3 | NA | 17 | TRBD1 | TRBV7-2 | TGTGCCAGCAGCCCGACCCGGCAGGGGGCTGGGACAGATACGCAGTATTTT | CASSPTRQGAGTDTQYF
TRBJ2-4 | NA | 14 | NA | TRBV7-9 | TGTGCCAGCAGCCCCCAGAGGGCCAAAAACATTCAGTACTTC | CASSPQRAKNIQYF
TRBJ2-5 | once | 13 | NA | TRBV29-1 | TGCAGCGTCTTGCAGGGTTTGGGAGAGACCCAGTACTTC | CSVLQGLGETQYF
TRBJ2-7 | NA | 14 | TRBD2 | TRBV6-5 | TGTGCCAGCAGTTATTCCGGGACTAGCTACGAGCAGTACTTC | CASSYSGTSYEQYF
TRBJ1-2 | few | 14 | TRBD1 | TRBV29-1 | TGCAGCGCCCTGCCGCAGGGGGAGTGGGGTGGCTACACCTTC | CSALPQGEWGGYTF
TRBJ1-1 | NA | 13 | NA | TRBV12-3/TRBV12-4 | TGTGCCAGCAGACCGATCACAGGGACTGAAGCTTTCTTT | CASRPITGTEAFF
TRBJ2-6 | NA | 17 | TRBD2 | TRBV11-2 | TGTGCCAGCAGCTTACCCGGGAGGCCCTCTGGGGCCAACGTCCTGACTTTC | CASSLPGRPSGANVLTF
TRBJ2-1 | NA | 15 | TRBD1 | TRBV11-2 | TGTGCCAGCAGCCCCCGGGACAGGAGAAACAATGAGCAGTTCTTC | CASSPRDRRNNEQFF
TRBJ1-3 | NA | 15 | NA | TRBV5-1 | TGCGCCAGCAGCTTGGCACAGGGCTCTGGAAACACCATATATTTT | CASSLAQGSGNTIYF
TRBJ2-7 | NA | 15 | NA | TRBV6-6 | TGTGCCAGCAGTTACGGGCAGCAAGAAATCTACGAGCAGTACTTC | CASSYGQQEIYEQYF
TRBJ2-2 | once | 13 | NA | TRBV12-3/TRBV12-4 | TGTGCCAGCAGCCTACTAGCATCCGGGGAGCTGTTTTTT | CASSLLASGELFF
TRBJ2-3 | NA | 16 | NA | TRBV30 | TGTGCCTGGAGTGTACTGAGCTCCGGGTACACAGATACGCAGTATTTT | CAWSVLSSGYTDTQYF
TRBJ1-4 | NA | 11 | NA | TRBV21-1 | TGTGCCAGCAGCAAAAGGAGGGGACTGTTTTTT | CASSKRRGLFF
TRBJ2-7 | NA | 16 | NA | TRBV21-1 | TGTGCCAGCAGCCCGCGAGGGAGAATGAGCTCCTACGAGCAGTACTTC | CASSPRGRMSSYEQYF
TRBJ1-6 | once | 12 | NA | TRBV7-9 | TGTGCCAGCAGCTCGTTCAATTCACCCCTCCACTTT | CASSSFNSPLHF
TRBJ1-5 | NA | 11 | NA | TRBV19 | TGTGCCAGTAGTAGTCAGGGGCCCCAGCATTTT | CASSSQGPQHF
TRBJ2-3 | NA | 19 | TRBD2 | TRBV19 | TGTGCCAGTAGCCGAAGGTGGCTAGCGGGAAAGATAAGCACAGATACGCAGTATTTT | CASSRRWLAGKISTDTQYF
TRBJ2-2 | many | 19 | TRBD2 | TRBV4-2 | TGTGCCAGCAGCCAAGAAGCTGCGGCGGGAGGGCGTATCACCGGGGAGCTGTTTTTT | CASSQEAAAGGRITGELFF
TRBJ1-5 | NA | 15 | NA | TRBV6-5 | TGTGCCAGCAGTACTACCAGGGATAGCAATCAGCCCCAGCATTTT | CASSTTRDSNQPQHF
TRBJ2-1 | NA | 17 | NA | TRBV21-1 | TGTGCCAGCAGCAAATGTTCCCCCACAGGCCCTGCAGGTGAGCAGTTCTTC | CASSKCSPTGPAGEQFF
TRBJ1-2 | NA | 15 | NA | TRBV7-2 | TGTGCCAGCAGCCCTACCCCGGGTCTTAACTATGGCTACACCTTC | CASSPTPGLNYGYTF
TRBJ2-1 | NA | 18 | TRBD2 | TRBV5-1 | TGCGCCAGCAGCTCCTGGCCCGGACTAGCGGGACAACACAATGAGCAGTTCTTC | CASSSWPGLAGQHNEQFF
TRBJ1-2 | few | 16 | TRBD1 | TRBV13 | TGTGCCAGCAGCTTTCGACTGGCGGACAGGGTGCAGGGCTACACCTTC | CASSFRLADRVQGYTF
TRBJ2-2 | NA | 15 | NA | TRBV30 | TGTGCCTGGAGTGTAGTCGAATTAGCTGCCGGGGAGCTGTTTTTT | CAWSVVELAAGELFF
TRBJ1-5 | NA | 16 | NA | TRBV5-1 | TGCGCCAGCAGCTTGGCCGAAGCAAGTGGCAATCAGCCCCAGCATTTT | CASSLAEASGNQPQHF